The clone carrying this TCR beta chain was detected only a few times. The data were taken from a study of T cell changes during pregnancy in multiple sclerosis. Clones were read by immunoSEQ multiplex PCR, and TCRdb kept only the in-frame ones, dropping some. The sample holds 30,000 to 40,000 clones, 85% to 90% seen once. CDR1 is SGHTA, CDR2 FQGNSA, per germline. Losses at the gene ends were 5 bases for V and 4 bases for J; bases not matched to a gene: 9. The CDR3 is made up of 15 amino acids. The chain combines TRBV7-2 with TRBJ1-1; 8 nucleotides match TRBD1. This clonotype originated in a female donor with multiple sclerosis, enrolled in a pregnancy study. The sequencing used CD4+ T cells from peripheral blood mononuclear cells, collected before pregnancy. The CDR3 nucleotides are TGTGCCAGCAGCCCTCCAGGGGGCAGGGGCACTGAAGCTTTCTTT. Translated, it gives CASSPPGGRGTEAFF.